This TCR beta chain was obtained from a study of OX40 agonist ivuxolimab in advanced cancers. As for the study in general: Dose-escalation patients' cancers were hepatocellular carcinoma, melanoma, renal cell or head and neck cancer.

Any history of autoimmune disease or systemic immunosuppression disqualified patients. The V end was cut by 4 bases, the J end by 0 bases, with 3 bases between. The CDR3 runs to 12 residues. CDR1 is KGHSH and CDR2 is LQKENI in the germline V gene. The repertoire was sequenced with immunoSEQ multiplex PCR; TCRdb's copy has only in-frame clones and lacks some. The sample shows tens of thousands of clones, about 86% of them seen only once. This sequence originates from an adult with an advanced solid tumor such as melanoma, head and neck, liver or kidney cancer. The chain couples TRBV18 to TRBJ2-5; D unresolved. The sample in question was CD4+ or CD8+ T cells sorted from blood, obtained in a trial of the OX40 agonist ivuxolimab. The CDR3 sequence is CASSLYQETQYF. Here the CDR3 DNA reads TGTGCCAGCTCACTCTACCAAGAGACCCAGTACTTC.